One and the same sample provided the 4 T cell receptor beta chains below, sequenced in a study of CD8 T cells in Susac syndrome (dated by TCRdb to 2018 to 2020). The library was generated by the immunoSEQ multiplex PCR assay. RNA was extracted using the RNeasy kit, and about 0.5 to 1 ug of the RNA was reverse transcribed with random hexamers. The public reads were reanalyzed by TCRdb: fastp trimming at Q25, MiXCR alignment, in-frame beta chains only. When rows share a CDR3 protein, they turn into one entry using the most common DNA and genes. The table for this sample lists around 99,000 distinct CDR3 sequences; roughly 96% of them were counted only once. Approximately 0.092% of the sample rests with the top ten. Sequencing input: CD4+ T cells from PBMCs. The receptors here all came from a human donor in good health.

The chain couples TRBV7-9 to TRBJ2-6, with TRBD1 identical over 10 bases. V shed 5 bases and J 1 base; nucleotides not matched to a gene: 11. Germline CDR1 SEHNR, CDR2 FQNEAQ (reference sequence). This CDR3 has 19 amino acids. CDR3 in amino acids: CASSLKVGTGASGANVLTF. The CDR3 region has the DNA TGTGCCAGCAGCCTAAAGGTGGGGACAGGGGCGTCTGGGGCCAACGTCCTGACTTTC.

This chain joins TRBV6-5 and TRBJ2-4; maybe TRBD2 (5 bases). The CDR3 runs 13 residues. V lost 6 bases to trimming and J lost 9 bases, with 15 bases between them. Germline V CDR1 and CDR2: MNHEY, SVGAGI. The CDR3 sequence: CASSDGVLGIQYF. DNA of the CDR3: TGTGCCAGCAGCGACGGGGTATTGGGCATTCAGTACTTC.

The rearrangement uses TRBV7-6 and TRBJ2-7; 9 nucleotides match TRBD1. This CDR3 is built from 14 residues. J gave up 1 base and V 5 bases, and 3 bases lay outside the gene matches. Germline CDR1 SGHVS, CDR2 FNYEAQ. CDR3 nucleotide sequence: TGTGCCAGCAGCAAAGGGACAGGGTCCTACGAGCAGTACTTC. Amino acids: CASSKGTGSYEQYF.

The chain links TRBV3-1 to TRBJ2-1; 8 bases are shared with TRBD1. Per the germline V gene, CDR1 is LGHDT and CDR2 is YNNKEL (reference sequence). The J segment lost 2 bases and the V segment lost 4 bases, leaving 19 bases of the junction unmatched. This CDR3 has 20 residues. This CDR3 reads CASSLKRRRGRTVPYNEQFF. The CDR3 DNA reads as TGTGCCAGCAGCCTAAAGAGGCGCAGGGGGCGAACCGTTCCCTACAATGAGCAGTTCTTC.